This TCR beta chain was sequenced in a study of T cells after yellow fever vaccination (dated by TCRdb to the late 2010s). In the study overall: The SMART-Seq v4 Ultra Low Input RNA kit was used to prepare libraries from fractions with low cell numbers. Two healthy male donors made up the cohort, one aged 18 to 29 years and the other aged 30 to 40 years. To follow T-cell clones before and after primary and booster YFV17D yellow fever vaccination, bulk TCR alpha and beta repertoires were sequenced over time. Blood was collected at multiple timepoints before and after primary and secondary immunization, and bulk PBMC replicates and cell subsets were isolated.

With regard to this clonotype: Its cognate antigen has yet to be identified. No much larger clonotype is one base removed from it; base qualities were not supplied.

Sequencing was carried out with an Illumina NovaSeq 6000. Synthesis of TCR cDNA relied on 5'RACE template switching, a step that introduced a universal primer site along with unique molecular identifiers. Priming for cDNA synthesis came from both the TCR alpha and TCR beta constant segments. Two PCR steps were used to amplify libraries, with sample barcodes and sequencing adapters being added in the second step. Sequencing of libraries was performed on Illumina HiSeq 2500 (2x100 bp) or NovaSeq (2x150 bp). As for the original processing: Reads were demultiplexed and collapsed into UMI consensus sequences with MIGEC, and V(D)J alignment was performed with MiXCR. Vaccine-responding clonotypes were identified with edgeR using replicate PBMC samples, with FDR below 0.01 and a log2 fold change above 5 up to day 15 being required. Bulk clonotypes were assigned CD4 or CD8 identity according to which sequenced CD4 or CD8 repertoire held them at higher abundance. Using fastp trimming at Q25 and MiXCR clonotype assembly, TCRdb reanalyzed the public sequencing data and kept in-frame beta chains. Identical CDR3 protein sequences are pooled into one entry, listed with their most common genes and DNA. TCRdb, rather than the study authors, made the V and J calls. For this sample the table gives about 320,000 distinct CDR3 sequences, of which approximately 4.3% were detected only once. In total, the top ten clones hold roughly a fifth of the sample.

Sequences MNHEY (CDR1) and SVGEGT (CDR2) are obtained from the germline V gene. V is cut by 0 bases and J by 2 bases, and the space between the germline ends is 8 bases. The CDR3 measures 16 amino acids from cysteine to phenylalanine. The CDR3 DNA has 48 bases and is translated from base 1. Sample treatment or condition, as interpreted from the label and publication: live attenuated yellow fever vaccine strain. At each blood-draw timepoint, two biological replicates of bulk PBMCs were obtained. PBMCs were isolated from peripheral blood using a standard Ficoll-Paque protocol. TriZol was used to extract RNA from bulk PBMCs, from CD4 and CD8 fractions, and from dextramer-positive and dextramer-negative fractions. The study at large found these results: Most clones expanded after primary vaccination were re-detected after the booster (around 96% of CD4 and roughly 87% of CD8), suggesting broad memory maintenance. Because only a couple of donors were included in the study, the extent to which the findings can be generalized is limited. A small share of clonotypes occurred in both CD4 and CD8 compartments, likely arising from convergent recombination. The secondary T-cell response was weaker than the primary response but faster, peaking on day 5 instead of day 15. Because abundant contaminating clonotypes from the bulk population could be contained in FACS-sorted repertoires, computational filtering was required.

The receptor's source is a man aged 18 to 29 who received the YFV17D yellow fever vaccine. Sequencing was performed on PBMCs, taken 15 days after the yellow fever booster vaccination. Here the chain combines TRBV6-2 or TRBV6-3 and TRBJ2-6, with TRBD2 tentatively as D gene (6 bases match). The CDR3 in this case is CASSYSREAGANVLTF. The bases are TGTGCCAGCAGTTACTCGAGGGAGGCTGGGGCCAACGTCCTGACTTTC.